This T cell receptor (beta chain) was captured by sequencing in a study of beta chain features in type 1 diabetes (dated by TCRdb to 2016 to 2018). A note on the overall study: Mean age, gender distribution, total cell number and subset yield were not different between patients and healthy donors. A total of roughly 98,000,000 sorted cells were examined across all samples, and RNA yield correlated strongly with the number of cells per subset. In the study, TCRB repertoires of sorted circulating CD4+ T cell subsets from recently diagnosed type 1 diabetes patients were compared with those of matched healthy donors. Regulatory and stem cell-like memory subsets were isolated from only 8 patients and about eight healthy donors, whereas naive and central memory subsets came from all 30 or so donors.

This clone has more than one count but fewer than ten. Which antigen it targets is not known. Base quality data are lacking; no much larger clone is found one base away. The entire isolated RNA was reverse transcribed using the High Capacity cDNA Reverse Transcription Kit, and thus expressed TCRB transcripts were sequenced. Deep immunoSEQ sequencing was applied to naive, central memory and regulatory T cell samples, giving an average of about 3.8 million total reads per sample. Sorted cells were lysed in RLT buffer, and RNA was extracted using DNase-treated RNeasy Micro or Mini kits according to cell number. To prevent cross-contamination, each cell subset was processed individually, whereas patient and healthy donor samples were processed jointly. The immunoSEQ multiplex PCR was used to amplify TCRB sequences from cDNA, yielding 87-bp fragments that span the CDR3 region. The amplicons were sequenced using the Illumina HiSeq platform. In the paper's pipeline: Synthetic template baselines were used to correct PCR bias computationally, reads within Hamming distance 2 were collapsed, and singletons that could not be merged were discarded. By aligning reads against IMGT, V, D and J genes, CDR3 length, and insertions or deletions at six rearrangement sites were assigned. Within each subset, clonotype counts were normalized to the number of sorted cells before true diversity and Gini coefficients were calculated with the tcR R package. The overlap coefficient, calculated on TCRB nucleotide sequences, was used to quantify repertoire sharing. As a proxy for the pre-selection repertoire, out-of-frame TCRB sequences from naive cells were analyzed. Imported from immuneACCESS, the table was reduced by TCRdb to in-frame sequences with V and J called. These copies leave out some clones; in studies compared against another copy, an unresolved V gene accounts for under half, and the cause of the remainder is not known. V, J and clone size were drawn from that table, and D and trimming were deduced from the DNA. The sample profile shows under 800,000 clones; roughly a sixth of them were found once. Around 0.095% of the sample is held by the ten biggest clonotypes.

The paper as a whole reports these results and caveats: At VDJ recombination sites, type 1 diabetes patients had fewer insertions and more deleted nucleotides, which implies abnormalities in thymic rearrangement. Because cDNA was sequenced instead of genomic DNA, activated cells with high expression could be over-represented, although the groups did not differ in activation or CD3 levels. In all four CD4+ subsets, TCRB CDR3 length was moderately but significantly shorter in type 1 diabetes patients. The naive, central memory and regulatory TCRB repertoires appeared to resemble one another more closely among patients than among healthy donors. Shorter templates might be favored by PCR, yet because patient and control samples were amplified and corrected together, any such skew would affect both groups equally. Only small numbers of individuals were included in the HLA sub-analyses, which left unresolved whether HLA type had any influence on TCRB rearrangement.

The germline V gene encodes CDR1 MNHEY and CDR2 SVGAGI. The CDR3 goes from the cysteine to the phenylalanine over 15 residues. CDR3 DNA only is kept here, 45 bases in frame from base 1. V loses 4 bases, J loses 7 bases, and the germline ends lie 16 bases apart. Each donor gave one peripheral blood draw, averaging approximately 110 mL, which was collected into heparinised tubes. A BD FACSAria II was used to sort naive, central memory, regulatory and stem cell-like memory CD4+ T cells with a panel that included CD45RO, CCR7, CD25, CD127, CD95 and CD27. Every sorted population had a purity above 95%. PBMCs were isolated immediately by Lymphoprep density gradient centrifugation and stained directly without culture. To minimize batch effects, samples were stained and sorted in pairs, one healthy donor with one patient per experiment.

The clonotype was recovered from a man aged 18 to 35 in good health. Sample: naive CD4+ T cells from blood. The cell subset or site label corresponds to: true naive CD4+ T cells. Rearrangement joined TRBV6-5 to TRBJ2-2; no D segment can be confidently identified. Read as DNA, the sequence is TGTGCCAGCAGTTTGGGGTTTCCTCCTCGCGGGGAGCTGTTTTTT. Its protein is CASSLGFPPRGELFF.